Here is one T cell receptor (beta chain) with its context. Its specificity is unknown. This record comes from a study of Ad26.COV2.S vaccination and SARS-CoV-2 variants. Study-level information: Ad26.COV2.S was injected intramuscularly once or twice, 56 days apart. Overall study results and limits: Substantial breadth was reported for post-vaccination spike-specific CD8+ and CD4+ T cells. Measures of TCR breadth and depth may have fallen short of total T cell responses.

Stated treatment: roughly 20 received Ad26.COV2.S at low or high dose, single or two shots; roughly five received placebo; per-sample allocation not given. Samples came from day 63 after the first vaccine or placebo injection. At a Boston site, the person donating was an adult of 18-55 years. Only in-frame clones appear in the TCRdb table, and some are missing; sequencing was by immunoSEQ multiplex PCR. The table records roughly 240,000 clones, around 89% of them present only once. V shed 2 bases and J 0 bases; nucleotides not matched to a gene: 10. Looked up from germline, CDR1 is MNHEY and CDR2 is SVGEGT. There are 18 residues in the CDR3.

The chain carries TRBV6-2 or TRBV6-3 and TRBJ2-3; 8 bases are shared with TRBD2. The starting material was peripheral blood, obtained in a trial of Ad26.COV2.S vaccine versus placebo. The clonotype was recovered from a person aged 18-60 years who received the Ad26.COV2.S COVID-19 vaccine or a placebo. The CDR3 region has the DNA TGTGCCAGCAGTTACCCAGCGGGGGCCCCCGGGAGCACAGATACGCAGTATTTT. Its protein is CASSYPAGAPGSTDTQYF.